The subject of this entry is one TCR beta chain. This clonotype was picked up a small number of times. Its recognized antigen is unknown. Qualities for individual bases were not recorded, and no much larger clone is one base off. Profiling of TCR beta VDJ combinations and CDR3 sequences used genomic DNA as the template. An Illumina HiSeq 2000 was the platform used for TCR repertoire sequencing. As for how the authors treated the data: TRBV/TRBJ rearrangement plots, CDR3 size and DJ length profiles, and Simpson's diversity index were used to assess repertoires. Whichever DNA sequence was most abundant in the deep sequencing data was defined as the immunodominant clone. CDR3 amino acid sequences were checked for sharing across subjects and were also compared against the VDJdb database and published repertoires. TCRdb ran its own pipeline on the public reads, namely fastp trimming at Q25 and MiXCR clone calling, and kept in-frame beta chains. Rows are combined by CDR3 protein, so each entry shows the most common genes and DNA. What appears here as the V and J calls and clone size reflects TCRdb's work, not the paper's. The sample data list over 150,000 distinct CDR3 sequences, and around 75% of these were observed just once. The ten largest clones capture 40% to 60% of the sample.

The data derive from a study of CD8+CD57+ T cells in acquired aplastic anemia (dated by TCRdb to the late 2010s). Broadly, across the study: DNA extracted from sorted CD4+ and CD8+ cells had a mean of approximately 3.5 ug, with a range of about 0.19 to 27.4 ug. CD8+CD57+ expansion was defined as a frequency above the mean frequency observed in healthy subjects.

Patients chosen for sequencing had shown expansion of CD8+CD57+ cells by flow cytometry. All patients had severe acquired aplastic anemia diagnosed by International Study of Aplastic Anemia and Agranulocytosis and Camitta criteria. No patient had received any therapy when blood was sampled. TCR repertoires of sorted CD4+ and CD8+ blood T cells from severe aplastic anemia patients and healthy subjects were deep-sequenced in the study. Patients were enrolled under clinicaltrials.gov protocols 00001620, 01623167, 00001397, 00071045, 00081523 and 00961064 in the USA. Ficoll-Paque density gradient centrifugation was used to isolate peripheral blood mononuclear cells. Before DNA extraction, CD4+ and CD8+ T cells were sorted by FACS or by magnetic beads. The full study reports these points: Patients and healthy controls showed no significant difference in CD8+ Simpson's diversity (P=0.060). About 30 CD8+ CDR3 sequences were found to be shared between patients and controls, but these sequences appeared to be highly expressed in patients and within the immunodominant clones of the patients.

CDR1 is given as KGHDR and CDR2 as SFDVKD, both from the germline V gene. The CDR3 covers 14 residues, taking in both the cysteine and the phenylalanine. This entry keeps only the CDR3 DNA: 42 bases, framed from base 1. At the junction V is shortened by 5 bases and J by 4 bases, with 10 bases in between. The sample consisted of sorted CD4+, CD8+, or CD8+CD57+ T cells (not recorded which) from PBMCs. The clonotype originates from a human donor with aplastic anemia. The rearrangement combines TRBV24-1 with TRBJ2-2, with a weak D call of TRBD1 (6 bases match). At the DNA level, the sequence is TGTGCCACCAGTGGAGGGGGTAGCACCGGGGAGCTGTTTTTT. This sequence encodes CATSGGGSTGELFF.